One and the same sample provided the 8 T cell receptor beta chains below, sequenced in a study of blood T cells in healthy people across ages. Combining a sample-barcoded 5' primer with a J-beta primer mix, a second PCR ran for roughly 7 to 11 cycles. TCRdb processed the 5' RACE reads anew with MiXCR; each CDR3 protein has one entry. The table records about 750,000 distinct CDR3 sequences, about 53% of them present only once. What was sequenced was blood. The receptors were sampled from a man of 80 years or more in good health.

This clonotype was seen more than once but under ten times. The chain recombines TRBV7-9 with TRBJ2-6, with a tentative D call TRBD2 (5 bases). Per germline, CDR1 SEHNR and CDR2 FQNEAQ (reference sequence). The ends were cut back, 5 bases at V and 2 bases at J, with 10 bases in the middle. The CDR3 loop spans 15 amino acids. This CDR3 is CASSPWETGANVLTF. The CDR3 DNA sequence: TGTGCCAGCAGCCCTTGGGAGACTGGGGCCAACGTCCTGACTTTC.

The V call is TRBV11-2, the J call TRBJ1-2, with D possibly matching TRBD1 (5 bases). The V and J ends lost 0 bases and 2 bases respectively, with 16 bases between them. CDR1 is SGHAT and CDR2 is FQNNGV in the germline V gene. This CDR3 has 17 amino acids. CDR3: CASSLDLLGRGNYGYTF. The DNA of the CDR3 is TGTGCCAGCAGCTTAGACTTGTTGGGGCGGGGGAACTATGGCTACACCTTC. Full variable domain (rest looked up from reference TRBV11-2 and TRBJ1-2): EAGVAQSPRYKIIEKRQSVAFWCNPISGHATLYWYQQILGQGPKLLIQFQNNGVVDDSQLPKDRFSAERLKGVDSTLKIQPAKLEDSAVYLCASSLDLLGRGNYGYTFGSGTRLTVV.

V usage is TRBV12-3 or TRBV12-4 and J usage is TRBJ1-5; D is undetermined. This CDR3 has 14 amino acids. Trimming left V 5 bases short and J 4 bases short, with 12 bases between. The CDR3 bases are TGTGCCAGCAGTCTAATGACATATAATCAGCCCCAGCATTTT. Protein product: CASSLMTYNQPQHF.

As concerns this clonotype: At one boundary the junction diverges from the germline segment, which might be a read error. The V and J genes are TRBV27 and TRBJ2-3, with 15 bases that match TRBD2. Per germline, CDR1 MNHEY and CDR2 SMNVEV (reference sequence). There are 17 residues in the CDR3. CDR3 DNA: TGTACCAGCAGTTTTGCGGGACTAGCGGGAGGTGTAGATACGCAGTATTTT. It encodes CTSSFAGLAGGVDTQYF.

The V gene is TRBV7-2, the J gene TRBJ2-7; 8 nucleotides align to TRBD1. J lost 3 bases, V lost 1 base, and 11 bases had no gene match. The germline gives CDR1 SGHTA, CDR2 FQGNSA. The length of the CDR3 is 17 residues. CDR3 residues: CASSLVSPLTGVYEQYF. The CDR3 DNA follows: TGTGCCAGCAGCTTAGTATCGCCCCTGACAGGGGTCTACGAGCAGTACTTC. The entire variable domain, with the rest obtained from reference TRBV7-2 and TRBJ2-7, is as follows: GAGVSQSPSNKVTEKGKDVELRCDPISGHTALYWYRQSLGQGLEFLIYFQGNSAPDKSGLPSDRFSAERTGGSVSTLTIQRTQQEDSAVYLCASSLVSPLTGVYEQYFGPGTRLTVT.

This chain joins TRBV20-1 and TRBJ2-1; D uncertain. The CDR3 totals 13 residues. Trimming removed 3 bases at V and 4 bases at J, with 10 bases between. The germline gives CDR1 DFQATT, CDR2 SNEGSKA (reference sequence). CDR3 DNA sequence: TGCAGTGCTAGTCGTACGGCGTACAATGAGCAGTTCTTC. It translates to CSASRTAYNEQFF.

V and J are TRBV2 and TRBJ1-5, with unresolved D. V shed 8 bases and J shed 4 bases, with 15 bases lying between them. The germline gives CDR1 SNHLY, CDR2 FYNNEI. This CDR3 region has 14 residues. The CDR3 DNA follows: TGTGCCAGCCAAGGTAGAGGGTGGAATCAGCCCCAGCATTTT. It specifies CASQGRGWNQPQHF.

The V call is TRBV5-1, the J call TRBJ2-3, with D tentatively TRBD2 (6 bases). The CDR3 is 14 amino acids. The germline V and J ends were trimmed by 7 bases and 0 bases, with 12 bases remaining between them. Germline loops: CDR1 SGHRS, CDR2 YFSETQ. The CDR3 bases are TGCGCCAGCGGACCGGGACTCAGCACAGATACGCAGTATTTT. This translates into CASGPGLSTDTQYF.